Sequencing of this T cell receptor (beta chain) was carried out in a study of identical twins. Findings and caveats of the study: Researchers reported excess low generation probability among twin-shared out-of-frame alpha sequences. With abundant cord blood beta clonotypes, insertions were fewer; memory repertoires showed no such pattern. Beta out-of-frame twin sharing showed a weaker excess.

The table lists this clonotype with a few counts. Its antigen is not known. TCRdb independently ran MiXCR on the 5' RACE reads; one entry per CDR3 protein. This table has about 730,000 distinct CDR3 sequences, around 20% appearing once. The CDR3 has 12 residues. V lost 4 bases, J lost 4 bases, and 9 bases lay in between. The germline V gene encodes CDR1 SQVTM and CDR2 ANQGSEA. This sample also belongs to another study, concerning T cells expressing NK-cell markers. As that study records: Researchers got TCR beta repertoires out of sorted CD3+CD56+NKG2C+, CD3+CD56+NKG2C- and CD3+CD56-NKG2C+ T cells.

The V call is TRBV29-1, the J call TRBJ2-3; no definite D call. The TCR was taken from a woman aged 18-29 years in good health. The specimen sequenced was PBMCs. The chain's CDR3 is CSVGVGSDTQYF. The CDR3 DNA reads as TGCAGCGTTGGGGTGGGCTCAGATACGCAGTATTTT.